This is a list of T cell receptor beta chains from one sample in a study of T cell repertoires in cytomegalovirus infection. TCRdb re-called the reads through MiXCR, storing one row per CDR3 protein. The sample has over 450,000 distinct CDR3 sequences, approximately 10% seen once; the top ten hold about 10%. Sequences were obtained from PBMCs. The receptors were sampled from a human donor in good health (CMV status not recorded). Some clones in this sample may be carry-over from other donors' samples. CDR3s include the opening cysteine and the closing phenylalanine or tryptophan. The D gene is left open where the match is weak. Clone size is not always given. Where it is, it says once, few, many or a class for expanded clones.

DNA: TGTGCCAGCACCCTTTTTGCAACTAATGAAAAACTGTTTTTT
CDR3: CASTLFATNEKLFF
D: NA
J: TRBJ1-4
size: many
V: TRBV28

DNA: TGTGCCAGCAGCCCCTCGAGTTTGAGAAGGGGCCCGAACACCGGGGAGCTGTTTTTT
CDR3: CASSPSSLRRGPNTGELFF
D: NA
J: TRBJ2-2
size: NA
V: TRBV3-1

DNA: TGTGCCAGCAGTTCCCCTCAGGGTTACGAGCAGTACTTC
CDR3: CASSSPQGYEQYF
D: NA
J: TRBJ2-7
size: many
V: TRBV6-1

DNA: TGTGCCAGTAGTATCCTCGGGCCCCGGATTCGGAACACTGAAGCTTTCTTT
CDR3: CASSILGPRIRNTEAFF
D: NA
J: TRBJ1-1
size: many
V: TRBV19

DNA: TGTGCCAGCTCAACAATGGGGGCAGACATGAACACTGAAGCTTTCTTT
CDR3: CASSTMGADMNTEAFF
D: NA
J: TRBJ1-1
size: many
V: TRBV18

DNA: TGTGCCAGCACCGCGGGTAGAGCAGAGGGCGACTATGGCTACACCTTC
CDR3: CASTAGRAEGDYGYTF
D: NA
J: TRBJ1-2
size: NA
V: TRBV7-9

DNA: TGTGCCAGCAGTTTAGGGGTGGAGAACACTGAAGCTTTCTTT
CDR3: CASSLGVENTEAFF
D: NA
J: TRBJ1-1
size: few
V: TRBV12-3/TRBV12-4

DNA: TGTGCCAGCAGCCCGGGGACAGGCAGTATTACAGATACGCAGTATTTT
CDR3: CASSPGTGSITDTQYF
D: TRBD1
J: TRBJ2-3
size: many
V: TRBV5-6

DNA: TGCAGTGCTAGTCCCCGTCTGGAGAACACTGAAGCTTTCTTT
CDR3: CSASPRLENTEAFF
D: NA
J: TRBJ1-1
size: NA
V: TRBV20-1

DNA: TGTGCCATCGGCGGGACACCGACCTACGAGCAGTACTTC
CDR3: CAIGGTPTYEQYF
D: NA
J: TRBJ2-7
size: few
V: TRBV10-3

DNA: TGTGCCAGTAGTACCCCCGGGACTAGCAAGGACTACGAGCAGTACTTC
CDR3: CASSTPGTSKDYEQYF
D: TRBD2
J: TRBJ2-7
size: few
V: TRBV19

DNA: TGCAGTGCTAGAGCCCCCGGGGGGGGGATTGAGGGCTACACCTTC
CDR3: CSARAPGGGIEGYTF
D: NA
J: TRBJ1-2
size: many
V: TRBV20-1

DNA: TGTGCTAGTGGTTCGGGAGTTTCCAACACTGAAGCTTTCTTT
CDR3: CASGSGVSNTEAFF
D: NA
J: TRBJ1-1
size: many
V: TRBV12-5

DNA: TGTGCCAGCAGCCGTGGTACTATGATCGAGCAGTACTTC
CDR3: CASSRGTMIEQYF
D: NA
J: TRBJ2-7
size: NA
V: TRBV6-2/TRBV6-3

DNA: TGTGCCAGCAGCTTGGACGCGCCTACCTACGAGCAGTACTTC
CDR3: CASSLDAPTYEQYF
D: NA
J: TRBJ2-7
size: NA
V: TRBV5-4

DNA: TGCGCCAGCAGCTTGGCCAAGGGACTAGCGGGTTACGGCTCCTACAATGAGCAGTTCTTC
CDR3: CASSLAKGLAGYGSYNEQFF
D: TRBD2
J: TRBJ2-1
size: NA
V: TRBV5-1

DNA: TGTGCCAGCAGTCTAGTATACGGGGGCCAGAACACCGGGGAGCTGTTTTTT
CDR3: CASSLVYGGQNTGELFF
D: NA
J: TRBJ2-2
size: many
V: TRBV7-2

DNA: TGCAGTGGAAGCTCTGGGGCCAACGTCCTGACTTTC
CDR3: CSGSSGANVLTF
D: NA
J: TRBJ2-6
size: NA
V: TRBV20-1

DNA: TGTGCCACCAGTGATTTGTGGGGGGAGACCCAGTACTTC
CDR3: CATSDLWGETQYF
D: NA
J: TRBJ2-5
size: many
V: TRBV24-1

DNA: TGTGCCAGCAGTCGAGACAGCATGAACACTGAAGCTTTCTTT
CDR3: CASSRDSMNTEAFF
D: NA
J: TRBJ1-1
size: many
V: TRBV7-3

DNA: TGTGCCAGCGACCGGCAGTACACAGATACGCAGTATTTT
CDR3: CASDRQYTDTQYF
D: NA
J: TRBJ2-3
size: many
V: TRBV2

DNA: TGTGCCAGCAGTTTATCGCCCCAGGCGGACAGGCGCATAGAAGATTTCTTT
CDR3: CASSLSPQADRRIEDFF
D: TRBD1
J: TRBJ1-1
size: NA
V: TRBV12-3/TRBV12-4

DNA: TGTGCCATCAGTGAGAGGTCGAACACCGGGGAGCTGTTTTTT
CDR3: CAISERSNTGELFF
D: NA
J: TRBJ2-2
size: many
V: TRBV10-3

DNA: TGTGCCAGCAGCCTTAGGATCGGATCTGAAGCTTTCTTT
CDR3: CASSLRIGSEAFF
D: NA
J: TRBJ1-1
size: few
V: TRBV3-1

DNA: TGTGCCAGCAGCAGACAGGGGGTGCACACCGGGGAGCTGTTTTTT
CDR3: CASSRQGVHTGELFF
D: TRBD1
J: TRBJ2-2
size: many
V: TRBV7-9

DNA: TGCAGTGCTAGACTAGCGGGGTCGAGAGCCAAAAACATTCAGTACTTC
CDR3: CSARLAGSRAKNIQYF
D: TRBD2
J: TRBJ2-4
size: many
V: TRBV20-1

DNA: TGTGCCAGTGCTTCATCGGGTCAGCCCCAGCATTTT
CDR3: CASASSGQPQHF
D: NA
J: TRBJ1-5
size: many
V: TRBV2

DNA: TGTGCCAGCAGCGCCCGAACCTCCGGGACACCCATGGGAGAGACCCAGTACTTC
CDR3: CASSARTSGTPMGETQYF
D: NA
J: TRBJ2-5
size: many
V: TRBV7-9

DNA: TGTGCCAGCCACAGGGGGACGGGGGCCAACGTCCTGACTTTC
CDR3: CASHRGTGANVLTF
D: TRBD1
J: TRBJ2-6
size: NA
V: TRBV6-1

DNA: TGCGCCAGCAGCTTGGGTTCCAGTAGCTCCTATAATTCACCCCTCCACTTT
CDR3: CASSLGSSSSYNSPLHF
D: NA
J: TRBJ1-6
size: few
V: TRBV5-1

DNA: TGCGCCAGCAGCTTTCGGGGGGACGCCACTGAAGCTTTCTTT
CDR3: CASSFRGDATEAFF
D: NA
J: TRBJ1-1
size: few
V: TRBV5-1

DNA: TGCGCCAGCAGCGGAACTAGCGGGAGCAACCCTTACAATGAGCAGTTCTTC
CDR3: CASSGTSGSNPYNEQFF
D: TRBD2
J: TRBJ2-1
size: few
V: TRBV5-1

DNA: TGCAGTGCTAGTGATTCGGGCCTGAGCTCCTACGAGCAGTACTTC
CDR3: CSASDSGLSSYEQYF
D: NA
J: TRBJ2-7
size: few
V: TRBV20-1

DNA: TGTGCCAGCGCTTCCTCAGGGGGCGCCTACGAGCAGTACTTC
CDR3: CASASSGGAYEQYF
D: TRBD1
J: TRBJ2-7
size: many
V: TRBV28

DNA: TGTGCCAGCAGTCCCGGGACCGGGGCGTACTTC
CDR3: CASSPGTGAYF
D: NA
J: TRBJ2-5
size: many
V: TRBV19

DNA: TGTGCCAGTACCCCCCTAAGGGACAGCCACAAAAGGGAAGCTTTCTTT
CDR3: CASTPLRDSHKREAFF
D: TRBD1
J: TRBJ1-1
size: many
V: TRBV19

DNA: TGTGCCAGTCAGGGGGACAGGAAAGGGAATGAGCAGTTCTTC
CDR3: CASQGDRKGNEQFF
D: TRBD1
J: TRBJ2-1
size: few
V: TRBV19

DNA: TGTGCCAGCAGCTTAGGCCTAGCGGGGGGCGAGCAGTACTTC
CDR3: CASSLGLAGGEQYF
D: TRBD2
J: TRBJ2-7
size: many
V: TRBV7-8

DNA: TGTGCCAGCAGCTTAGTGCTGCAGGGGCGAGCTAACTATGGCTACACCTTC
CDR3: CASSLVLQGRANYGYTF
D: NA
J: TRBJ1-2
size: many
V: TRBV7-6

DNA: TGTGCCAGCAGTCCCTACCTGGGGGCAATTGACGAGACCCAGTACTTC
CDR3: CASSPYLGAIDETQYF
D: NA
J: TRBJ2-5
size: many
V: TRBV27